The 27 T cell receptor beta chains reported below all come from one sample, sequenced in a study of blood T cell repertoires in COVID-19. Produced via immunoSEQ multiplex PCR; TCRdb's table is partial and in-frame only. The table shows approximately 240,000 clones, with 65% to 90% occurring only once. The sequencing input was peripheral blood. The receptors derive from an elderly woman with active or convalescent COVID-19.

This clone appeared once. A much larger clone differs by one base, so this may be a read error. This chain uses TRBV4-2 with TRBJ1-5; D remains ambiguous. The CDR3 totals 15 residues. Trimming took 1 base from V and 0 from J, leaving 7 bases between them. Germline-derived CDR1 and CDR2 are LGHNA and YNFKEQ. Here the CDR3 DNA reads TGTGCCAGCAGCCAAGGGAGAAATAGCAATCAGCCCCAGCATTTT. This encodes CASSQGRNSNQPQHF.

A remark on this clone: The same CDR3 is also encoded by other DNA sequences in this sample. CDR3 region: CASSFGQGGEKLFF. CDR3 DNA sequence: TGCGCCAGCAGCTTCGGGCAGGGGGGAGAAAAACTGTTTTTT. The J gene is TRBJ1-4, the V gene TRBV5-1, with 7 bases that match TRBD1. This CDR3 spans 14 amino acids. Per the germline V gene, CDR1 is SGHRS and CDR2 is YFSETQ. V shed 2 bases and J 8 bases; nucleotides not matched to a gene: 6.

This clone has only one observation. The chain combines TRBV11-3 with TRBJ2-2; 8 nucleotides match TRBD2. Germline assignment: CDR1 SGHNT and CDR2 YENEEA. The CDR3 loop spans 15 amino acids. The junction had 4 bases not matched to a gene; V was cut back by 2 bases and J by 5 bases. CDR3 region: CASSLREGYTGELFF. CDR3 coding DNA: TGTGCCAGCAGCTTACGGGAGGGGTATACCGGGGAGCTGTTTTTT.

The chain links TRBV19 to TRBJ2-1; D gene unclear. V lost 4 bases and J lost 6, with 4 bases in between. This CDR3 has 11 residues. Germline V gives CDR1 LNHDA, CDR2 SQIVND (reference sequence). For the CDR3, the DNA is TGTGCCAGTAGTAGAGGCAATGAGCAGTTCTTC. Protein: CASSRGNEQFF.

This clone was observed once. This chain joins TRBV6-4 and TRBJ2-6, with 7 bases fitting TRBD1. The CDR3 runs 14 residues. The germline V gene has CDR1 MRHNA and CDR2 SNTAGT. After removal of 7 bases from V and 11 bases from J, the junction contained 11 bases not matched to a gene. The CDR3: CASKPGQSWDVLTF. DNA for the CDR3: TGTGCCAGCAAACCGGGACAGAGCTGGGACGTCCTGACTTTC.

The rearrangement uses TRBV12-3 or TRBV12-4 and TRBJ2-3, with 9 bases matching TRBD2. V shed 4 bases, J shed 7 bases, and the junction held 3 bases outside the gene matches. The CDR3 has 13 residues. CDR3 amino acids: CASSSGLANTQYF. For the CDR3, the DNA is TGTGCCAGCAGTTCCGGACTAGCGAATACGCAGTATTTT.

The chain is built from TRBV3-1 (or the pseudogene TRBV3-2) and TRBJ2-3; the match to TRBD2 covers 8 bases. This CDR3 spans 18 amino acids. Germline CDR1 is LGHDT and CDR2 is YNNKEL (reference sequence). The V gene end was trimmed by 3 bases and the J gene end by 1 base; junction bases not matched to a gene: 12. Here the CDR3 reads CASSHRQLAAAGTDTQYF. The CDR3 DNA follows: TGTGCCAGCAGCCACAGACAACTAGCGGCGGCCGGCACAGATACGCAGTATTTT.

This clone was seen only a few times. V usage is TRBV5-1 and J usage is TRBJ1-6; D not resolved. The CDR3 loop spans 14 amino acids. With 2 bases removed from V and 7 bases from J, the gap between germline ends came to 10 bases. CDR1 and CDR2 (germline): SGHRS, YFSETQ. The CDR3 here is CASSFGGKNSPLHF. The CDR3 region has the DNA TGCGCCAGCAGCTTCGGCGGAAAGAATTCACCCCTCCACTTT.

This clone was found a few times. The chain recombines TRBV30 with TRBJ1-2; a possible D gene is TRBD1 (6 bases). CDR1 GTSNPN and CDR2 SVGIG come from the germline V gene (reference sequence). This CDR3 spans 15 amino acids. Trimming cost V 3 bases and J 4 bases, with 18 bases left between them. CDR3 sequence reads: CAWRVQGSSLYGYTF. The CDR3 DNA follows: TGTGCCTGGAGGGTTCAGGGGTCTTCTCTCTATGGCTACACCTTC.

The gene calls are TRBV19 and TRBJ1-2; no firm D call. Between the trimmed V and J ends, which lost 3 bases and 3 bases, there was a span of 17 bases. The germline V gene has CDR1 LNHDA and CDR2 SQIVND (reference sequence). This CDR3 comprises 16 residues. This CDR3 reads CASSMVGGGKYYGYTF. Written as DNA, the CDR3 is TGTGCCAGTAGTATGGTTGGCGGAGGGAAGTACTATGGCTACACCTTC.

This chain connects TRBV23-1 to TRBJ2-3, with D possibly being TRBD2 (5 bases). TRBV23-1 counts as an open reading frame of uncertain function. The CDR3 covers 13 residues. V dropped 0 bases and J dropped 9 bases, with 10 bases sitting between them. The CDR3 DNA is TGCGCCAGCAGTCAATCGATCGGGATAACGCAGTATTTT. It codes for CASSQSIGITQYF.

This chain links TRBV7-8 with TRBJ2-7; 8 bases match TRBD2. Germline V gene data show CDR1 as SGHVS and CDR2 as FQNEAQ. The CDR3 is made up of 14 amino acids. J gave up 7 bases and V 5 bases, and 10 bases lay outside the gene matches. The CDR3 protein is CASSPAGDKEEQYF. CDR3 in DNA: TGTGCCAGCAGCCCAGCGGGGGACAAAGAGGAGCAGTACTTC.

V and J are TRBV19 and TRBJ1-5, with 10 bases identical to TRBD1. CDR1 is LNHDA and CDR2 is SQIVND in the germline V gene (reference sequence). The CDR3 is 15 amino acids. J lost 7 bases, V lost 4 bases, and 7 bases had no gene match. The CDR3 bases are TGTGCCAGTAGTAGGGGACAGGGGTTGGGGCAGCCCCAGCATTTT. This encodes CASSRGQGLGQPQHF.

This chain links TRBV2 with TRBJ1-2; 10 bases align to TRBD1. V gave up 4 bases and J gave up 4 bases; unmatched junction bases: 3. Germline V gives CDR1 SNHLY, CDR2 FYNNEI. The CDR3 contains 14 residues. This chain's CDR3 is CASSGQGALYGYTF. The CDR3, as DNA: TGTGCCAGCAGTGGACAGGGGGCCCTCTATGGCTACACCTTC.

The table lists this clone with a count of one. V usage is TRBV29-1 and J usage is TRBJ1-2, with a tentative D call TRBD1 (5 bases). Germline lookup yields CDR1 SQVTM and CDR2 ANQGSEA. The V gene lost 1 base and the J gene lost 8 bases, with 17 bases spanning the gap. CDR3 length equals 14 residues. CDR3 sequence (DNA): TGCAGCGTTGAAGGGGGGGAGGGCCCCTTAGGCTACACCTTC. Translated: CSVEGGEGPLGYTF.

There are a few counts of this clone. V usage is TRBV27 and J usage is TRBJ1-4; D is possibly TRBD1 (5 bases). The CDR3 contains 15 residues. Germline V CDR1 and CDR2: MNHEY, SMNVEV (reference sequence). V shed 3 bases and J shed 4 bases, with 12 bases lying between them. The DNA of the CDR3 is TGTGCCAGCAGTTTGAGGCGACAGAGTAATGAAAAACTGTTTTTT. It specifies CASSLRRQSNEKLFF.

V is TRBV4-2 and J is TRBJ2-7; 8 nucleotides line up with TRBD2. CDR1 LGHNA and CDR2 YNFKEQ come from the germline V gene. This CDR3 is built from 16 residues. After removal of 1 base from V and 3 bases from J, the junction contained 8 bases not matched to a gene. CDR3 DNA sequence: TGTGCCAGCAGCCAAGCTCGGGGGGGCCTTCACTACGAGCAGTACTTC. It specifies CASSQARGGLHYEQYF.

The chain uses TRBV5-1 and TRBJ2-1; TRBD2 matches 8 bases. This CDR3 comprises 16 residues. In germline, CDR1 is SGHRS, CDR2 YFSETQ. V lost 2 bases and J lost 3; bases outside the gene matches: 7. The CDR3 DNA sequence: TGCGCCAGCAGCTTCTCTAGCGGGTCGGACTACAATGAGCAGTTCTTC. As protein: CASSFSSGSDYNEQFF.

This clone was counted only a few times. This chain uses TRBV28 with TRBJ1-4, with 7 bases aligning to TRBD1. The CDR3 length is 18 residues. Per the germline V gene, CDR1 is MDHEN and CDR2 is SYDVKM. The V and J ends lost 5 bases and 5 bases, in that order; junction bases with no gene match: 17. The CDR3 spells CASSGGLGKNRGNEKLFF. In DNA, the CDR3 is TGTGCCAGCAGTGGGGGCCTCGGAAAAAACAGGGGAAATGAAAAACTGTTTTTT.

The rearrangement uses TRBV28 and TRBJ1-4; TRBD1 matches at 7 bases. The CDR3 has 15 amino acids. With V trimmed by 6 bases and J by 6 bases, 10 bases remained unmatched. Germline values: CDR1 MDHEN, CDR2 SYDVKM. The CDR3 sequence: CASRSPQGVYEKLFF. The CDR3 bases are TGTGCCAGCAGGTCCCCGCAGGGGGTATATGAAAAACTGTTTTTT. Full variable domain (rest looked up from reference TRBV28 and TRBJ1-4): DVKVTQSSRYLVKRTGEKVFLECVQDMDHENMFWYRQDPGLGLRLIYFSYDVKMKEKGDIPEGYSVSREKKERFSLILESASTNQTSMYLCASRSPQGVYEKLFFGSGTQLSVL.

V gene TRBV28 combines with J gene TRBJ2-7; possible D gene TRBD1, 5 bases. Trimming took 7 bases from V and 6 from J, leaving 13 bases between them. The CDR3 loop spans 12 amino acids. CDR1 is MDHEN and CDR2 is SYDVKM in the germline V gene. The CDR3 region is CASTKGLGEQYF. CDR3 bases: TGTGCCAGCACTAAGGGGTTGGGCGAGCAGTACTTC.

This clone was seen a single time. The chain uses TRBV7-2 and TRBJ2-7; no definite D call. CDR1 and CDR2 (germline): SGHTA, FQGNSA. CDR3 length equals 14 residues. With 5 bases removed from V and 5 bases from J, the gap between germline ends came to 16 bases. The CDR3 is CASSPQVKGDEQYF. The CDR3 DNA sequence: TGTGCCAGCAGCCCTCAGGTGAAAGGCGACGAGCAGTACTTC.

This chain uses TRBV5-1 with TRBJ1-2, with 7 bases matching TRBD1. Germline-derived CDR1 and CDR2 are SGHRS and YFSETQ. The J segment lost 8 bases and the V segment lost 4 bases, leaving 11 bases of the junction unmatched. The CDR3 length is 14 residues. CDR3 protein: CASSPQVDREGYTF. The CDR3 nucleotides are TGCGCCAGCAGCCCCCAGGTCGACAGGGAGGGCTACACCTTC.

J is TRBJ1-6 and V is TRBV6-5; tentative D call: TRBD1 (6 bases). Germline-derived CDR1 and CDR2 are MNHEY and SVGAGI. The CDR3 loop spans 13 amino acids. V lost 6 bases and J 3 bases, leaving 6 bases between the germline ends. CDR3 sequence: CASRGGYNSPLHF. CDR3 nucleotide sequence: TGTGCCAGCAGAGGGGGCTATAATTCACCCCTCCACTTT.

CDR3 coding DNA: TGTGCCAGCAGCACTAGCGGGAGTTCAGAGACCCAGTACTTC. This codes for CASSTSGSSETQYF. J is TRBJ2-5 and V is TRBV2; 11 positions match TRBD2. The CDR3 is made up of 14 amino acids. Germline V gene sequence: CDR1 SNHLY, CDR2 FYNNEI. V lost 6 bases to trimming and J lost 4 bases; unmatched junction nucleotides: 4.

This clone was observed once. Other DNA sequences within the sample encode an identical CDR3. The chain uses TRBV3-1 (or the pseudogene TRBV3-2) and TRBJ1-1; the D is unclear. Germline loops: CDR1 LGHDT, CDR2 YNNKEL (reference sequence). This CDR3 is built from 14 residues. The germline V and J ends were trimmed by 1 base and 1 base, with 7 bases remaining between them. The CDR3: CASSQVRGNTEAFF. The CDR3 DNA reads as TGTGCCAGCAGCCAAGTACGGGGGAACACTGAAGCTTTCTTT.

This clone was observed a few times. Written as DNA, the CDR3 is TGTGCCAGCAGCTCCTCCTTGACAGTGGGAAACACCATATATTTT. Its protein is CASSSSLTVGNTIYF. The chain employs TRBV13 and TRBJ1-3, with a weak D call TRBD1 (5 bases). V was shortened by 4 bases and J by 4 bases, with 14 bases between the two germline ends. The germline V gene encodes CDR1 PRHDT and CDR2 FYEKMQ (reference sequence). The length of the CDR3 is 15 residues.